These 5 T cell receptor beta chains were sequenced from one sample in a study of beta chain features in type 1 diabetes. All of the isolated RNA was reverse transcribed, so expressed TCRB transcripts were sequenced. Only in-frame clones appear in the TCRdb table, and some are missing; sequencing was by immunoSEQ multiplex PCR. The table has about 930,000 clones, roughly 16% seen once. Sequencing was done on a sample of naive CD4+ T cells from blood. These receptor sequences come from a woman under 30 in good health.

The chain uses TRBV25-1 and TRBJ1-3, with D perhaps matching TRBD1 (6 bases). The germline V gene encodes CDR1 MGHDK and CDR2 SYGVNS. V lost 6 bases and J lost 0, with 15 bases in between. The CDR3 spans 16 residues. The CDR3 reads CASRPSGQNSGNTIYF. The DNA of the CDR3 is TGTGCCAGCAGACCGTCTGGACAGAACTCTGGAAACACCATATATTTT. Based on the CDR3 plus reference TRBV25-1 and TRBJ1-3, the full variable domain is EADIYQTPRYLVIGTGKKITLECSQTMGHDKMYWYQQDPGMELHLIHYSYGVNSTEKGDLSSESTVSRIRTEHFPLTLESARPSHTSQYLCASRPSGQNSGNTIYFGEGSWLTVV.

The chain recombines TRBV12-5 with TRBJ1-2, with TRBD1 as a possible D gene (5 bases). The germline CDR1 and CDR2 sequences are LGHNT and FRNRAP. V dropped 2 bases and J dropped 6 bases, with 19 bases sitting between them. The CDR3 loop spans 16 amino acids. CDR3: CASGLSNSGSQDGYTF. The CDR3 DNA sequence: TGTGCTAGTGGTTTGTCGAATTCAGGGAGCCAGGATGGCTACACCTTC.

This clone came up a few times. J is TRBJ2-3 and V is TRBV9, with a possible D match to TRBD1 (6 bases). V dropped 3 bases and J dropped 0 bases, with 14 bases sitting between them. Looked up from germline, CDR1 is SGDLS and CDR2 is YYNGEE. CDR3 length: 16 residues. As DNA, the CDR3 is TGTGCCAGCAGCGGTTCCGGGACAACTAGCACAGATACGCAGTATTTT. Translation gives CASSGSGTTSTDTQYF.

CDR3 in DNA: TGCAGCGTAGACAGCGCAACTAATGAAAAACTGTTTTTT. Translated: CSVDSATNEKLFF. J is TRBJ1-4 and V is TRBV29-1, with TRBD1 as a possible D gene (5 bases). This CDR3 spans 13 amino acids. Trimming removed 6 bases at V and 0 bases at J, with 8 bases between. Germline-derived CDR1 and CDR2 are SQVTM and ANQGSEA. Full variable domain (missing parts from reference TRBV29-1 and TRBJ1-4): SAVISQKPSRDICQRGTSLTIQCQVDSQVTMMFWYRQQPGQSLTLIATANQGSEATYESGFVIDKFPISRPNLTFSTLTVSNMSPEDSSIYLCSVDSATNEKLFFGSGTQLSVL.

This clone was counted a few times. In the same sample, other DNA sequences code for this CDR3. CDR3 amino acids: CSVSFSYNEQFF. CDR3 nucleotide sequence: TGCAGCGTATCCTTCTCCTACAATGAGCAGTTCTTC. The gene calls are TRBV29-1 and TRBJ2-1; D not certain. Germline V gene sequence: CDR1 SQVTM, CDR2 ANQGSEA. The germline V and J ends were trimmed by 6 bases and 0 bases, with 6 bases remaining between them. This CDR3 has 12 amino acids.